These T cell receptor beta chains were read from a single sample in a study of blood T cell repertoires in COVID-19. The table came from immunoSEQ multiplex PCR; TCRdb's copy has only in-frame clones and leaves some out. The repertoire includes around 100,000 clones, roughly 84% of them detected once, and 13% sits in the top ten. What was sequenced was peripheral blood. The receptors were sampled from a human donor in a cohort sampled during active or convalescent COVID-19. Both conserved end residues are part of each CDR3. A D gene is named only where the DNA matches it firmly. Expanded clones are given a class, and other clones once, few, many or no size at all.

clone_size: once; d_call: TRBD1; j_call: TRBJ1-2; v_call: TRBV4-3; cdr3_nt: TGCGCCAGCAGCCAAGATAAGGAGGGGGCAGGGAACTATGGCTACACCTTC; cdr3_aa: CASSQDKEGAGNYGYTF
clone_size: -; d_call: -; j_call: TRBJ1-4; v_call: TRBV19; cdr3_nt: TGTGCCAGTAGTCGCGCCAACGGGGGAACTAATGAAAAACTGTTTTTT; cdr3_aa: CASSRANGGTNEKLFF
clone_size: -; d_call: -; j_call: TRBJ2-6; v_call: TRBV5-4; cdr3_nt: TGTGCCAGCAGCTTGGACAATTCTGGGGCCAACGTCCTGACTTTC; cdr3_aa: CASSLDNSGANVLTF
clone_size: -; d_call: TRBD2; j_call: TRBJ2-1; v_call: TRBV29-1; cdr3_nt: TGCAGCGTTGAAGGGCGGGCTCGGGGGGGCCTTTACAATGAGCAGTTCTTC; cdr3_aa: CSVEGRARGGLYNEQFF
clone_size: once; d_call: -; j_call: TRBJ1-4; v_call: TRBV28; cdr3_nt: TGTGCCAGCAGTTTATCGATACAGGGTTTATATGAAAAACTGTTTTTT; cdr3_aa: CASSLSIQGLYEKLFF
clone_size: -; d_call: TRBD2; j_call: TRBJ2-7; v_call: TRBV2; cdr3_nt: TGTGCCAGCGGACTAGCGCCGTCCTACGAGCAGTACTTC; cdr3_aa: CASGLAPSYEQYF
clone_size: -; d_call: TRBD2; j_call: TRBJ2-1; v_call: TRBV9; cdr3_nt: TGTGCCAGCAGCCCCTTAGGGACTAGCGGGGGACCTCGCAATGAGCAGTTCTTC; cdr3_aa: CASSPLGTSGGPRNEQFF
clone_size: -; d_call: TRBD2; j_call: TRBJ2-3; v_call: TRBV4-2; cdr3_nt: TGTGCCAGCGGCCAACCGGGACTAGCGCAGGCAGATACGCAGTATTTT; cdr3_aa: CASGQPGLAQADTQYF
clone_size: -; d_call: -; j_call: TRBJ1-6; v_call: TRBV19; cdr3_nt: TGTGCCAGTAGTATAGATGGGGAGACACCCCTCCACTTT; cdr3_aa: CASSIDGETPLHF
clone_size: -; d_call: -; j_call: TRBJ1-3; v_call: TRBV7-2; cdr3_nt: TGTGCCAGCAGCTTAGGAGGGACACACCCGTGGAACACCATATATTTT; cdr3_aa: CASSLGGTHPWNTIYF
clone_size: -; d_call: TRBD1; j_call: TRBJ1-1; v_call: TRBV5-4; cdr3_nt: TGTGCCAGCAGCTCGGGTAGGGGGCTCACTGAAGCTTTCTTT; cdr3_aa: CASSSGRGLTEAFF
clone_size: -; d_call: -; j_call: TRBJ1-6; v_call: TRBV5-6; cdr3_nt: TGTGCCAGCAGCATTCGACAGGTTCGTCCACCCCTCCACTTT; cdr3_aa: CASSIRQVRPPLHF
clone_size: -; d_call: TRBD2; j_call: TRBJ2-3; v_call: TRBV11-2; cdr3_nt: TGTGCCAGCAGCTTAATTGCTAGCGGGGGCCCCACAGATACGCAGTATTTT; cdr3_aa: CASSLIASGGPTDTQYF
clone_size: -; d_call: -; j_call: TRBJ1-4; v_call: TRBV2; cdr3_nt: TGTGCCAGCAACCCTGGACGAGGAGGAAATGAAAAACTGTTTTTT; cdr3_aa: CASNPGRGGNEKLFF
clone_size: -; d_call: -; j_call: TRBJ2-3; v_call: TRBV7-9; cdr3_nt: TGTGCCAGCAGGGGCAGCAGCACAGATACGCAGTATTTT; cdr3_aa: CASRGSSTDTQYF
clone_size: -; d_call: -; j_call: TRBJ1-6; v_call: TRBV7-9; cdr3_nt: TGTGCCAGCAGTACCGGGACAATGTATAATTCACCCCTCCACTTT; cdr3_aa: CASSTGTMYNSPLHF
clone_size: once; d_call: TRBD1; j_call: TRBJ2-7; v_call: TRBV10-3; cdr3_nt: TGTGCCATCAGTGATGGGATTCCGGGACAGGGGAATTTCGAGCAGTACTTC; cdr3_aa: CAISDGIPGQGNFEQYF
clone_size: -; d_call: TRBD1; j_call: TRBJ1-6; v_call: TRBV15; cdr3_nt: TGTGCCACCAGCAGAGATACGGGACAGGGCAATTCACCCCTCCACTTT; cdr3_aa: CATSRDTGQGNSPLHF
clone_size: -; d_call: -; j_call: TRBJ1-1; v_call: TRBV11-3; cdr3_nt: TGTGCCAGCAGCTTAGACAGGAACACTGAAGCTTTCTTT; cdr3_aa: CASSLDRNTEAFF
clone_size: -; d_call: -; j_call: TRBJ1-1; v_call: TRBV27; cdr3_nt: TGTGCCAGCAGTTTATCCCCTCGGGGGATCACTGAAGCTTTCTTT; cdr3_aa: CASSLSPRGITEAFF
clone_size: -; d_call: -; j_call: TRBJ2-7; v_call: TRBV5-6; cdr3_nt: TGTGCCAGCAGCTTGAACACACCGAATTACGAGCAGTACTTC; cdr3_aa: CASSLNTPNYEQYF
clone_size: -; d_call: -; j_call: TRBJ1-6; v_call: TRBV7-2; cdr3_nt: TGTGCCAGCACCCCCTCCAGGGCGTCGGGTTCACCCCTCCACTTT; cdr3_aa: CASTPSRASGSPLHF
clone_size: -; d_call: -; j_call: TRBJ1-4; v_call: TRBV10-3; cdr3_nt: TGTGCCATCAGAGGGCCGCAGGGGAATGAAAAACTGTTTTTT; cdr3_aa: CAIRGPQGNEKLFF
clone_size: -; d_call: -; j_call: TRBJ2-7; v_call: TRBV7-8; cdr3_nt: TGTGCCAGCAGCTTAGTGGGCACCGCCTACGAGCAGTACTTC; cdr3_aa: CASSLVGTAYEQYF
clone_size: few; d_call: -; j_call: TRBJ2-2; v_call: TRBV29-1; cdr3_nt: TGCAGCGTTGGGGGGGGCTCGAACACCGGGGAGCTGTTTTTT; cdr3_aa: CSVGGGSNTGELFF
clone_size: -; d_call: -; j_call: TRBJ1-5; v_call: TRBV7-9; cdr3_nt: TGTGCCAGCAGCGCAGGGAATAGCAATCAGCCCCAGCATTTT; cdr3_aa: CASSAGNSNQPQHF
clone_size: -; d_call: -; j_call: TRBJ2-3; v_call: TRBV3-1/TRBV3-2; cdr3_nt: TGTGCCAGCAGCCAGTCGAGAGATACGCAGTATTTT; cdr3_aa: CASSQSRDTQYF
clone_size: -; d_call: TRBD1; j_call: TRBJ2-2; v_call: TRBV15; cdr3_nt: TGTGCCACCAGCCCCCGGACAGGGAGGAACACCGGGGAGCTGTTTTTT; cdr3_aa: CATSPRTGRNTGELFF
clone_size: -; d_call: TRBD1; j_call: TRBJ1-2; v_call: TRBV5-1; cdr3_nt: TGCGCCAGCAGCCAGACAGGGACGGAGGGCTACACCTTC; cdr3_aa: CASSQTGTEGYTF
clone_size: once; d_call: -; j_call: TRBJ1-6; v_call: TRBV5-5; cdr3_nt: TGTGCCAGCAGGGCAGGGGTTTCACCCCTCCACTTT; cdr3_aa: CASRAGVSPLHF
clone_size: -; d_call: -; j_call: TRBJ2-7; v_call: TRBV5-1; cdr3_nt: TGCGCCACCGCCCCCAGGTCGAGCTCCTACGAGCAGTACTTC; cdr3_aa: CATAPRSSSYEQYF
clone_size: -; d_call: -; j_call: TRBJ1-2; v_call: TRBV5-4; cdr3_nt: TGTGCCAGCAGCTATTCACACCTCACCCCTAACTATGGCTACACCTTC; cdr3_aa: CASSYSHLTPNYGYTF
clone_size: -; d_call: TRBD2; j_call: TRBJ2-1; v_call: TRBV3-1/TRBV3-2; cdr3_nt: TGTGCCAGCCATAGCGGGGTGAACTACAATGAGCAGTTCTTC; cdr3_aa: CASHSGVNYNEQFF
clone_size: -; d_call: TRBD2; j_call: TRBJ2-3; v_call: TRBV5-1; cdr3_nt: TGCGCCAGCAGCTGGGGGAGGGCAGCTAGCACAGATACGCAGTATTTT; cdr3_aa: CASSWGRAASTDTQYF
clone_size: -; d_call: TRBD2; j_call: TRBJ2-3; v_call: TRBV7-2; cdr3_nt: TGTGCCAGCAGCCCCAACGGGCGGGGAGGGGCAGATACGCAGTATTTT; cdr3_aa: CASSPNGRGGADTQYF
clone_size: -; d_call: TRBD1; j_call: TRBJ1-5; v_call: TRBV6-6; cdr3_nt: TGTGCCAGCATGACCGGGACAGGGGGGGATCAGCCCCAGCATTTT; cdr3_aa: CASMTGTGGDQPQHF
clone_size: -; d_call: TRBD1; j_call: TRBJ2-5; v_call: TRBV7-6; cdr3_nt: TGTGCCAGCAGCCCTCTTCCACAGGGGGACCAAGAGACCCAGTACTTC; cdr3_aa: CASSPLPQGDQETQYF
clone_size: -; d_call: -; j_call: TRBJ1-1; v_call: TRBV6-5; cdr3_nt: TGTGCCAGCAGCCTCCGGGACTTGAACACTGAAGCTTTCTTT; cdr3_aa: CASSLRDLNTEAFF
clone_size: few; d_call: -; j_call: TRBJ1-2; v_call: TRBV2; cdr3_nt: TGTGCCAGCAGCTACCCAGTAGGTTTGAGCGATGGCTACACCTTC; cdr3_aa: CASSYPVGLSDGYTF
clone_size: -; d_call: TRBD2; j_call: TRBJ2-5; v_call: TRBV2; cdr3_nt: TGTGCCAGCAGCCTCCGGAGACTAGCGGACCAAGAGACCCAGTACTTC; cdr3_aa: CASSLRRLADQETQYF
clone_size: -; d_call: -; j_call: TRBJ1-5; v_call: TRBV7-2; cdr3_nt: TGTGCCAGCAGCTTAGTTCTTGCGGGGCGTCAGCCCCAGCATTTT; cdr3_aa: CASSLVLAGRQPQHF